The T cell receptor beta chain under discussion was sequenced for a study of regulatory T cells in long-lasting Graves disease. This clonotype was picked up one time. Stated time point: persistent/refractory GD, antithyroid drugs over 5 years with positive TRAb. PBMC-derived RNA was used for the TCR library. To make TCR beta libraries, researchers used iRepertoire HTBI primers and Arm-PCR of CDR3 regions. TCRdb re-analysed the multiplex PCR reads in MiXCR, keeping a single row per CDR3 protein. This sample yields 650,000 to 700,000 distinct CDR3 sequences, of which about 32% are seen a single time; 40% to 55% belongs to the top ten. The CDR3 consists of 15 residues. V shed 6 bases and J 4 bases; nucleotides not matched to a gene: 5. Germline V CDR1 and CDR2: MNHNS, SASEGT.

The specimen comprised peripheral blood mononuclear cells (PBMCs), sampled when the disease was refractory, from a patient treated with antithyroid drugs. The chain links TRBV6-1 to TRBJ1-5; 11 bases match TRBD1. The TCR originated in a female donor with Graves disease. The chain's CDR3 is CASRGTGGTNQPQHF. Written as DNA, the CDR3 is TGTGCCAGCAGGGGGACAGGGGGGACAAATCAGCCCCAGCATTTT.